This T cell receptor beta chain was observed in a study of T cell changes during pregnancy in multiple sclerosis. Trimming at V came to 5 bases and at J to 2 bases, leaving 6 bases not matched to a gene. This CDR3 is built from 14 residues. Germline V lookup: CDR1 LNHDA, CDR2 SQIVND (reference sequence). Generated by immunoSEQ multiplex PCR, the TCRdb table keeps only in-frame clones and is missing some. The sample lists 50,000 to 70,000 clones; roughly 90% were seen once. The TCR was taken from a female donor with multiple sclerosis, enrolled in a pregnancy study. V and J are TRBV19 and TRBJ2-7, with TRBD1 identical over 7 bases. The specimen comprised CD8+ T cells from peripheral blood mononuclear cells, sampled before pregnancy. The CDR3 is CASSAGQVAYEQYF. The CDR3 nucleotides read TGTGCCAGTAGTGCCGGACAGGTAGCCTACGAGCAGTACTTC. The variable domain in full, completed from reference TRBV19 and TRBJ2-7, reads DGGITQSPKYLFRKEGQNVTLSCEQNLNHDAMYWYRQDPGQGLRLIYYSQIVNDFQKGDIAEGYSVSREKKESFPLTVTSAQKNPTAFYLCASSAGQVAYEQYFGPGTRLTVT.